This entry features one TCR beta chain sequence. This entry is derived from a study of T-cell reconstitution after alpha-beta-depleted transplantation in children. During its preparation, the TCRbeta library received unique molecular identifiers. In TCRdb, the PCR reads were re-called with MiXCR into one record per CDR3 protein. The profile covers some 500,000 distinct CDR3 sequences, with approximately 32% appearing a single time and less than 2.5% taken by the ten largest. The germline CDR1 and CDR2 sequences are SGHTA and FQGNSA. The CDR3 spans 12 residues. The ends were cut back, 4 bases at V and 10 bases at J, with 11 bases in the middle.

The TCR originated in a human donor who donated a stem cell graft to a child with aplastic anemia. The genes are TRBV7-2 and TRBJ2-1; D gene unclear. The starting material was PBMCs from the stem cell graft donor, obtained from the stem cell graft. CDR3 DNA sequence: TGTGCCAGCAGCTCACTCATAGGCGAGCAGTTCTTC. The encoded protein is CASSSLIGEQFF.